What follows is one T cell receptor beta chain and its context. This clone's antigen is unknown. Within one base of it there is no much larger clone, and no base qualities were kept. CDR1 and CDR2 are drawn from the germline V gene: SGHRS, YFSETQ. Trimming takes 4 bases off V and 4 bases off J; junction bases not matched to a gene: 9. Measured from the cysteine to the phenylalanine, the CDR3 is 15 residues long. This entry keeps only the CDR3 DNA: 45 bases, framed from base 1. The sample is drawn from a study of shared clonotypes between healthy human individuals (dated by TCRdb to between 2020 and 2021). Regarding the research as a whole: Two women and a few men aged 18 to 49 years were included in the cohort. For each donor, three plates each were used for CD4 naive and CD4 memory, two plates were used for CD8 naive, and one plate was used for CD8 memory. To estimate repertoire size and how much clonotype sharing occurs between individuals, the study deeply sequenced the blood TCR repertoires of several healthy adults. Different laboratories and diverse techniques were used to prepare libraries and sequence TCR repertoires, to increase sequencing depth and limit assay-specific biases. Per donor, leukapheresis produced somewhere between about 0.8 and 9.5 billion PBMCs. General conclusions and limits of the study: Only blood was sampled, and tissue TCR repertoires likely differ from those in blood. Compared with non-shared clonotypes, clonotypes shared by all four sorted-subset donors had higher generation probabilities. Because the study included a small number of donors, the genetic and exposure-history diversity represented was limited. Rarefaction of sorted-subset datasets indicated incomplete sequencing despite the large sequencing depth. Larger estimated clonotype richness was generally found for naive subsets than for memory subsets. Based on pairwise subsampling, the degree of clonotype sharing among donors was expected to be affected by sequencing depth. Sharing across several donors was observed for approximately 5% of naive CD4, about 3.2% of naive CD8, 2% to 2.5% of memory CD4, and about 0.38% of memory CD8 clonotypes.

The donors were healthy, HIV-negative adults who had no recently reported acute infections or vaccinations. All donors were Caucasian adults living in Nashville, Tennessee, USA. CD4+ T cells were enriched by magnetic negative selection, after which naive cells were positively selected on CD45RA and the negative fraction was taken as the memory subset. Blood was obtained by leukapheresis, after which PBMCs were separated by Ficoll-Histopaque density gradient centrifugation and cryopreserved in liquid nitrogen vapor phase. Analytical flow cytometry was used to check the purity and quantity of each magnetically sorted T cell population. Genomic DNA was isolated from every sorted fraction and measured by UV absorbance on a Nanodrop 2000c. Using the deep immunoSEQ assay, TCR CDR3 regions were amplified from genomic DNA by multiplex PCR. For each cell subset, the extracted genomic DNA was distributed evenly across all wells of several immunoSEQ 96-well plates, and each plate served as one replicate. For sorted subsets, about 200 ng genomic DNA, equal to about 30,000 T cell genomes, was loaded into each replicate PCR. The purified libraries were quantified using a Qubit 3.0 fluorometer, sized with a Bioanalyzer 2100, and then quantified again using the KAPA Library Quantification kit. A separate single-read 150-cycle Illumina NextSeq 550 flow cell was used to sequence each immunoSEQ 96-well plate. The published analysis was carried out like this. Because only junctional sequences without quality scores were contained in the immunoSEQ output, filtering matching that applied to full-length reads could not be performed. To assign V/J genes and CDR3, sequences were annotated against IMGT germline references using PyIR, a Python wrapper for IgBLAST v1.9. Reads with weak V/J assignments (E-value above 1e-6), missing CDR3, stop codons, out-of-frame junctions, or ambiguous translated residues were removed. A V3J clonotype was defined by an identical inferred V gene, J gene, and CDR3 amino acid sequence. Percentage overlap between repertoires was computed as shared unique clonotypes divided by the size of the smaller repertoire. Three approaches were used to assess repertoire richness: RTK rarefaction, the Chao1 estimator, and Recon v2.1 estimates of unobserved clonotypes. Generation probabilities were computed with OLGA for all TCRbeta clonotypes obtained by the gDNA method from several donors. Not all clones reach the TCRdb copy of this immuneACCESS table, which keeps in-frame sequences only. Checked studies attribute under half of the gap to unresolved V genes and leave the rest unexplained. That table furnishes V, J and clone size, whereas the DNA furnished D and trimming. For this sample there are over a million clones; 75% to 85% appear just once. The ten most abundant clones make up around 0.6% of the sample.

The chain uses TRBV5-1 and TRBJ2-7, and TRBD1 matches 9 of the central bases. The sequence came from a man younger than 35 in good health. Some clones in this sample may be carry-over from other donors' samples. Sequencing input: memory CD4+ T cells from PBMCs. The cell subset or site label here, explained by the study, means: CD45RA-negative fraction. The CDR3 in this case is CASSAGYRGLYEQYF. The sequence in DNA is TGCGCCAGCAGCGCGGGGTACAGGGGGCTTTACGAGCAGTACTTC.